In this sample, the clone carrying this T cell receptor (beta chain) turned up a few times. This entry comes from a study of T-cell reconstitution after alpha-beta-depleted transplantation in children. Unique molecular identifiers tagged the TCRbeta library. TCRdb reprocessed the PCR reads via MiXCR and lists one record per CDR3 protein. The table has about 640,000 distinct CDR3 sequences, 16% seen once; the top ten hold approximately 1%. CDR3 length: 17 amino acids. The junction had 12 bases not matched to a gene; V was cut back by 2 bases and J by 7 bases. CDR1 SGHTA and CDR2 FQGNSA come from the germline V gene.

This sequence joins TRBV7-2 and TRBJ2-4; 9 bases are shared with TRBD1. The material was PBMCs from the stem cell graft donor, obtained from the stem cell graft. The clonotype comes from a human donor who donated a stem cell graft to a child with acute myeloid leukemia. The chain's CDR3 is CASSLTSSGTGYNIQYF. The CDR3 DNA reads TGTGCCAGCAGCTTAACTTCATCCGGGACAGGGTACAACATTCAGTACTTC. Full variable domain (outside the CDR3, taken from reference TRBV7-2 and TRBJ2-4): GAGVSQSPSNKVTEKGKDVELRCDPISGHTALYWYRQSLGQGLEFLIYFQGNSAPDKSGLPSDRFSAERTGGSVSTLTIQRTQQEDSAVYLCASSLTSSGTGYNIQYFGAGTRLSVL.